This TCR beta chain was sequenced during a study of technical replicates of blood from a handful of donors. Sequencing used immunoSEQ multiplex PCR; TCRdb keeps in-frame clones, though not all of them. The data show under 85,000 clones, about 97% seen once. Per germline, CDR1 LGHNA and CDR2 YNFKEQ. The CDR3 length is 15 residues. The V end lost 3 bases, the J end lost 5 bases, and 14 bases lay between the germline ends. The origin of this receptor is a human donor in good health. Sequenced: T cells isolated from PBMCs. This chain connects TRBV4-2 to TRBJ2-1; tentative D call: TRBD1 (7 bases). The CDR3 reads CASSHVGGGDNEQFF. In nucleotides, the CDR3 is TGTGCCAGCAGCCACGTAGGGGGCGGGGACAATGAGCAGTTCTTC.